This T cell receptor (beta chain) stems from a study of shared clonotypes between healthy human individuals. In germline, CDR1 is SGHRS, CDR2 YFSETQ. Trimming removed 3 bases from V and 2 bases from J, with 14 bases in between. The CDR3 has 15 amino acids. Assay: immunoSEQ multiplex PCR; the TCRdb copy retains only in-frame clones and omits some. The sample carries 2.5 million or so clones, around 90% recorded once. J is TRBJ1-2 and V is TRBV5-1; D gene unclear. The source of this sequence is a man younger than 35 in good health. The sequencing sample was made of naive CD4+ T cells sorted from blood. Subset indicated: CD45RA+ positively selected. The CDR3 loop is CASSSGTSVNYGYTF. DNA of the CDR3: TGCGCCAGCAGCTCCGGAACGTCCGTAAACTATGGCTACACCTTC.